Listed below are T cell receptor beta chains from one sample, sequenced in a study of CD8+CD57+ T cells in acquired aplastic anemia. MiXCR was run by TCRdb on the reads, yielding one entry per CDR3 protein. The sample shows 200,000 or so distinct CDR3 sequences, about half of them seen only once. The sequenced material came from sorted CD4+, CD8+, or CD8+CD57+ T cells (not recorded which) from PBMCs. The source is a human donor with aplastic anemia. Each CDR3 is given with its conserved first and last residue. D genes are given only for firm matches. Clone size is shown for a subset of rows, as once, few, many or a class of expanded clone.

>many|TRBJ1-1|TRBV5-8|-
CASSFGDRRGEAFF
TGTGCCAGCAGCTTCGGTGACAGGAGGGGTGAAGCTTTCTTT
>-|TRBJ2-6|TRBV6-1|-
CASTAEGTVLSGANVLTF
TGTGCCAGCACCGCGGAGGGGACAGTTCTCTCTGGGGCCAACGTCCTGACTTTC
>-|TRBJ1-2|TRBV7-9|-
CASSFVQANYGYTF
TGTGCCAGCAGCTTTGTACAGGCTAACTATGGCTACACCTTC
>-|TRBJ1-4|TRBV15|-
CATSGGRVGEKLFF
TGTGCCACCAGCGGAGGGAGGGTGGGTGAAAAACTGTTTTTT
>-|TRBJ1-6|TRBV9|TRBD1
CASSGRQGGNSPLHF
TGTGCCAGCAGCGGAAGACAGGGTGGCAATTCACCCCTCCACTTT
>-|TRBJ1-4|TRBV29-1|-
CSVNGGDEKLFF
TGCAGCGTAAATGGCGGAGATGAGAAACTGTTTTTT
>many|TRBJ1-1|TRBV20-1|-
CSASTGVSEAFF
TGCAGTGCTAGTACAGGAGTCTCTGAAGCTTTCTTT
>once|TRBJ2-7|TRBV7-9|-
CASSLAVHEQYF
TGTGCCAGCAGCTTAGCTGTCCACGAGCAGTACTTC
>-|TRBJ2-7|TRBV2|TRBD2
CASSHGTSDFYEQYF
TGTGCCAGCAGCCATGGGACTAGCGATTTCTACGAGCAGTACTTC
>-|TRBJ2-1|TRBV7-8|TRBD2
CASSLLAGGLDEQFF
TGTGCCAGCAGCTTGCTAGCGGGAGGCTTAGATGAGCAGTTCTTC
>-|TRBJ2-1|TRBV20-1|-
CSARDRAYEQFF
TGCAGTGCTAGAGATCGTGCGTATGAGCAGTTCTTC
>few|TRBJ2-3|TRBV28|-
CASNSNPGGTDTQYF
TGTGCCAGCAATTCCAACCCGGGGGGCACAGATACGCAGTATTTT
>-|TRBJ2-7|TRBV7-9|-
CASSLRGLEIYEQYF
TGTGCCAGCAGCTTAAGGGGACTTGAAATCTACGAGCAGTACTTC
>-|TRBJ2-3|TRBV2|-
CASSYSTGTNTQYF
TGTGCCAGCAGTTACTCGACAGGGACTAATACGCAGTATTTT
>many|TRBJ1-2|TRBV10-2|TRBD1
CASTTGGYGYTF
TGCGCCAGCACAACAGGGGGATATGGCTACACCTTC